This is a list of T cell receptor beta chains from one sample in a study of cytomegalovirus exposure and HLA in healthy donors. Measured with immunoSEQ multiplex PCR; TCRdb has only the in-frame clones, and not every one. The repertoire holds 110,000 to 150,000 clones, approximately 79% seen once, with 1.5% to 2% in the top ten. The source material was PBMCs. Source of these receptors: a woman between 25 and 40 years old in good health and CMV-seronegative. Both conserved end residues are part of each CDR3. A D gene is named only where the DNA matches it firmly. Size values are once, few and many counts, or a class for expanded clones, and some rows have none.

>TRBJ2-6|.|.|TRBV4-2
CASKGSSGANVLTF
TGTGCCAGTAAAGGGAGCTCTGGGGCCAACGTCCTGACTTTC
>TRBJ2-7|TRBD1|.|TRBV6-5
CASSPGQGSYEQYF
TGTGCCAGCAGCCCGGGACAGGGATCCTACGAGCAGTACTTC
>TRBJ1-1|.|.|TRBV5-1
CASSLGDTLNTEAFF
TGCGCCAGCAGCTTGGGGGACACCCTGAACACTGAAGCTTTCTTT
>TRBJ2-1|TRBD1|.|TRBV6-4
CASSSDRGSYNEQFF
TGTGCCAGCAGCTCGGACAGGGGATCCTACAATGAGCAGTTCTTC
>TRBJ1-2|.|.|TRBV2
CASSEGGRNYGYTF
TGTGCCAGCAGTGAAGGTGGCAGGAACTATGGCTACACCTTC
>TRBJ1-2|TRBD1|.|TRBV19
CASIGTGFYGYTF
TGTGCCAGTATCGGGACAGGGTTCTATGGCTACACCTTC
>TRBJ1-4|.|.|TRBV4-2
CASSQEEQQGNEKLFF
TGTGCCAGCAGCCAAGAGGAACAACAGGGAAATGAAAAACTGTTTTTT
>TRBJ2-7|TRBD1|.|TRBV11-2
CASSRSGTGLSEQYF
TGTGCCAGCAGCAGGTCCGGGACAGGGTTGTCCGAGCAGTACTTC
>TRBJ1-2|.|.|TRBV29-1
CSVGTDGYTF
TGCAGCGTTGGGACAGATGGCTACACCTTC
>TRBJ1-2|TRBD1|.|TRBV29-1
CSVERDRESYGYTF
TGCAGCGTTGAGAGGGACAGGGAGAGCTATGGCTACACCTTC
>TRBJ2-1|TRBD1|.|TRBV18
CASSLMTGAIYNEQFF
TGTGCCAGCTCACTCATGACAGGGGCTATTTACAATGAGCAGTTCTTC
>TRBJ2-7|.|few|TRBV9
CASSVGQAPDEQYF
TGTGCCAGCAGCGTAGGGCAGGCCCCCGACGAGCAGTACTTC
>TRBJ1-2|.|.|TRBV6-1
CASSDRNYGYTF
TGTGCCAGCAGTGACAGAAACTATGGCTACACCTTC
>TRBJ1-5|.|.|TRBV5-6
CASSFMSRDQPQHF
TGTGCCAGCAGCTTTATGTCCCGGGATCAGCCCCAGCATTTT
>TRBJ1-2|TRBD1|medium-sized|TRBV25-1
CASSEGDSLWNGYTF
TGTGCCAGCAGTGAAGGGGACAGCTTGTGGAATGGCTACACCTTC
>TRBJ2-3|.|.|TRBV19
CASAGLADTQYF
TGTGCCAGTGCCGGACTTGCAGATACGCAGTATTTT
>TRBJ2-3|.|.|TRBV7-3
CASSLGLSTDTQYF
TGTGCCAGCAGCTTAGGACTGAGCACAGATACGCAGTATTTT
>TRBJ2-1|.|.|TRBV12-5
CASGLVGTPSSYNEQFF
TGTGCTAGTGGTTTGGTAGGGACTCCGAGCTCCTACAATGAGCAGTTCTTC
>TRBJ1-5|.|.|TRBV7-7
CASSLVPGGWQGGQPQHF
TGTGCTAGCAGCTTAGTGCCCGGGGGTTGGCAGGGCGGTCAGCCCCAGCATTTT
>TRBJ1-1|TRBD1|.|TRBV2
CASSLGGTANTEAFF
TGTGCCAGCAGTTTGGGCGGGACAGCAAACACTGAAGCTTTCTTT
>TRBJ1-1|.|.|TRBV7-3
CASSLTGVNTEAFF
TGTGCCAGCAGCTTAACAGGGGTGAACACTGAAGCTTTCTTT
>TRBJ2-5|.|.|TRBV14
CASSRALYETQYF
TGTGCCAGCAGCCGCGCGTTGTACGAGACCCAGTACTTC
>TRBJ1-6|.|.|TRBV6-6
CASSPIETLHF
TGTGCCAGCAGTCCTATCGAAACCCTCCACTTT
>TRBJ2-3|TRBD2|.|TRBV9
CASSVAPGLAGGTDTQYF
TGTGCCAGCAGCGTAGCTCCCGGACTAGCGGGGGGGACAGATACGCAGTATTTT
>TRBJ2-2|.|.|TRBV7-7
CASSLGGVNTGELFF
TGTGCCAGCAGCTTAGGGGGGGTAAACACCGGGGAGCTGTTTTTT
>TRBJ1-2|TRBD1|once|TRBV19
CASGWTGKNYGYTF
TGTGCCAGTGGTTGGACAGGGAAGAACTATGGCTACACCTTC
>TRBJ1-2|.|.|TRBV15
CATSTGEGYGYTF
TGTGCCACCAGCACCGGGGAGGGCTATGGCTACACCTTC
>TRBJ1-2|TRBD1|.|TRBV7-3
CASSSGQGNYGYTF
TGTGCCAGCAGCAGCGGACAGGGGAACTATGGCTACACCTTC
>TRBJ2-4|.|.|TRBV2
CASTHSLAKNIQYF
TGTGCCAGCACCCACTCACTAGCCAAAAACATTCAGTACTTC
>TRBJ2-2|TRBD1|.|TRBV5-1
CASSLRGPANTGELFF
TGCGCCAGCAGCTTAAGGGGGCCCGCGAACACCGGGGAGCTGTTTTTT
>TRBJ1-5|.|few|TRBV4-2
CASSQGGWKTGLNQPQHF
TGTGCCAGCAGCCAAGGTGGGTGGAAGACAGGACTTAATCAGCCCCAGCATTTT
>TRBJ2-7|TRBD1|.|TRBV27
CATAQGAAYEQYF
TGTGCCACCGCACAGGGGGCAGCCTACGAGCAGTACTTC
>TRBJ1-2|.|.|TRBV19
CASSLAGYGYTF
TGTGCCAGTAGTTTAGCAGGCTATGGCTACACCTTC
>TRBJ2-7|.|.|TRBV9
CASSVGVAGMGEQYF
TGTGCCAGCAGCGTAGGAGTGGCAGGTATGGGCGAGCAGTACTTC
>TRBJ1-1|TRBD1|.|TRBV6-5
CASSYLTTGTGTEAFF
TGTGCCAGCAGTTACTTAACTACCGGGACAGGGACTGAAGCTTTCTTT
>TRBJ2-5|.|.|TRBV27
CASSTYREETQYF
TGTGCCAGCAGTACCTACAGGGAAGAGACCCAGTACTTC
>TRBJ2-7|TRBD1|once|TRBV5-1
CASSTGDSYYEQYF
TGCGCCAGCAGCACCGGGGACAGTTACTACGAGCAGTACTTC
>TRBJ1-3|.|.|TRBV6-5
CASTRAFSGNTIYF
TGTGCCAGCACCAGGGCCTTCTCTGGAAACACCATATATTTT
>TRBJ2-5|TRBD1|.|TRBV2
CASSKWAGGETQYF
TGTGCCAGCTCCAAATGGGCAGGGGGAGAGACCCAGTACTTC
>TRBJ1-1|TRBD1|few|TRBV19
CASSIQKGASLTEAFF
TGTGCCAGTAGTATACAGAAGGGGGCGAGTTTAACTGAAGCTTTCTTT
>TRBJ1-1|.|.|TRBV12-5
CASGRGRDTEAFF
TGTGCTAGTGGCCGGGGTAGGGACACTGAAGCTTTCTTT
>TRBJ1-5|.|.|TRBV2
CASSEGYTNQPQHF
TGTGCCAGCAGTGAAGGTTACACCAATCAGCCCCAGCATTTT
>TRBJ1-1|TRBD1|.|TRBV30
CAWSLGRGLTEAFF
TGTGCCTGGAGCCTAGGCAGGGGGCTCACTGAAGCTTTCTTT
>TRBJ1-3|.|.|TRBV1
CTSSQDQQPSSGNTIYF
TGCACCAGCAGCCAAGATCAACAGCCGAGCTCTGGAAACACCATATATTTT
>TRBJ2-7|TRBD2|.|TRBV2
CASSDMAGVHSYEQYF
TGTGCCAGCAGTGATATGGCGGGGGTACACTCCTACGAGCAGTACTTC
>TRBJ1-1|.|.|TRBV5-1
CASSLGDFRGKNTEAFF
TGCGCCAGCAGCTTGGGGGACTTCCGAGGCAAGAACACTGAAGCTTTCTTT
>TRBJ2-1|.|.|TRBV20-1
CSARGQNEQFF
TGCAGTGCGAGAGGACAAAATGAGCAGTTCTTC
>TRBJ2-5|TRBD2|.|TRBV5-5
CASSLVTGGLETQYF
TGTGCCAGCAGCTTGGTGACGGGGGGATTGGAGACCCAGTACTTC
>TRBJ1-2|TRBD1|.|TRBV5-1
CASSLTQGVYGYTF
TGCGCCAGCAGCTTAACCCAGGGGGTATATGGCTACACCTTC
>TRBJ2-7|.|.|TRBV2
CASRAGVYEQYF
TGTGCCAGCAGGGCAGGGGTCTACGAGCAGTACTTC
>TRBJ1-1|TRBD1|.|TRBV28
CASRSQGAPEAFF
TGTGCCAGCAGGAGCCAGGGGGCCCCTGAAGCTTTCTTT